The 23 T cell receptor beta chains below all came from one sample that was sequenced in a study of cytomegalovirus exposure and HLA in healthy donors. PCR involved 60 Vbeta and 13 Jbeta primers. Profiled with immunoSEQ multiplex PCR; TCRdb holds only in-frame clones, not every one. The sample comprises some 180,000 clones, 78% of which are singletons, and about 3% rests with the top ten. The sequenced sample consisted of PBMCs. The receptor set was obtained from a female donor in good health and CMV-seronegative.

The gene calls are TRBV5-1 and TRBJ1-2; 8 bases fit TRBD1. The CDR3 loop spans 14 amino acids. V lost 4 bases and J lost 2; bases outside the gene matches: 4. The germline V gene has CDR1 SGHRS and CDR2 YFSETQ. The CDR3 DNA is TGCGCCAGCAGCGGGGGACAGGCAAACTATGGCTACACCTTC. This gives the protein CASSGGQANYGYTF.

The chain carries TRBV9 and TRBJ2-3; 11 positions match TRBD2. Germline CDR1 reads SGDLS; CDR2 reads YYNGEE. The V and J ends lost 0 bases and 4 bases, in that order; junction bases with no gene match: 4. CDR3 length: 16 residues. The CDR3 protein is CASSVGLAGGPDTQYF. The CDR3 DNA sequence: TGTGCCAGCAGCGTAGGGCTAGCGGGAGGTCCAGATACGCAGTATTTT.

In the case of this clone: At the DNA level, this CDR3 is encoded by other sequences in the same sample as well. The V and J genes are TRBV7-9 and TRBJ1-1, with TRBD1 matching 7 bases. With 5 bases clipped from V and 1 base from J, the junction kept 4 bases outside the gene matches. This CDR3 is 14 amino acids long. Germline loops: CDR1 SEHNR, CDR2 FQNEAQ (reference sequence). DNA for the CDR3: TGTGCCAGCAGCAGGGGGCAGGAGAACACTGAAGCTTTCTTT. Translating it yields CASSRGQENTEAFF.

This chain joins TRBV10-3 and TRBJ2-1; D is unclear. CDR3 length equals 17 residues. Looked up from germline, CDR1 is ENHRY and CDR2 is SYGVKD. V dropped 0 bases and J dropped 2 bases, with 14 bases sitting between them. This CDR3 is CAISESIGSYTYNEQFF. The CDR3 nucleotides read TGTGCCATCAGTGAGTCGATAGGTAGCTATACCTACAATGAGCAGTTCTTC.

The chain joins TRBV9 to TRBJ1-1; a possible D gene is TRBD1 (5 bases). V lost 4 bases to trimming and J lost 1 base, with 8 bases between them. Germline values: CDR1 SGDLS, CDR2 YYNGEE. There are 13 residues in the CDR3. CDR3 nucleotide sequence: TGTGCCAGCAGCTCCCAGGGGAACACTGAAGCTTTCTTT. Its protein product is CASSSQGNTEAFF. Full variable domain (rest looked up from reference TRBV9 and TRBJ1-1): DSGVTQTPKHLITATGQRVTLRCSPRSGDLSVYWYQQSLDQGLQFLIQYYNGEERAKGNILERFSAQQFPDLHSELNLSSLELGDSALYFCASSSQGNTEAFFGQGTRLTVV.

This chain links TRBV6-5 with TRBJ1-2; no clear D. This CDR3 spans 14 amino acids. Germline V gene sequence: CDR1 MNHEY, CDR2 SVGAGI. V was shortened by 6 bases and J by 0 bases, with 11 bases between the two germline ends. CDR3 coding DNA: TGTGCCAGCAGATTAATCGGGGCTAACTATGGCTACACCTTC. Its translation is CASRLIGANYGYTF.

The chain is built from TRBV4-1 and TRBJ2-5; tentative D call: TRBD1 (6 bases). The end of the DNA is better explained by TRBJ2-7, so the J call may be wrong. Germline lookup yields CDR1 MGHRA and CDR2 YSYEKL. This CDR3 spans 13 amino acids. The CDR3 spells CASSQRDNYEQYF. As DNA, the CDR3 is TGCGCCAGCAGCCAAAGGGACAACTACGAGCAGTACTTC.

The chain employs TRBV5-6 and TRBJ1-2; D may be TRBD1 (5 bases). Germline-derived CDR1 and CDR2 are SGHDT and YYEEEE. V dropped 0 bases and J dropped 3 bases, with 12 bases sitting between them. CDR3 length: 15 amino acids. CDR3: CASSLGQGLDYGYTF. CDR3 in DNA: TGTGCCAGCAGCTTGGGGCAGGGTTTAGACTATGGCTACACCTTC.

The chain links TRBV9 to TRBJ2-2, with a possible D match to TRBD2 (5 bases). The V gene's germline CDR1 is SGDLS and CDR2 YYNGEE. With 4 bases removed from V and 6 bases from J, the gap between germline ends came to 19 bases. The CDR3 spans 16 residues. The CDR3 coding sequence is TGTGCCAGCAGCCCTCAAAGGGTCGGGCGGGCCGGGGAGCTGTTTTTT. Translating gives CASSPQRVGRAGELFF.

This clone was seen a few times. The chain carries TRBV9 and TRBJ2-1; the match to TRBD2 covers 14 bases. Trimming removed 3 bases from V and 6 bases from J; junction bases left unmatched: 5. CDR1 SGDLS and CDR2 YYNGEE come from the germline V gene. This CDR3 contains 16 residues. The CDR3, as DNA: TGTGCCAGCAGCGGCTCGACTAGCGGGAGGGCCAATGAGCAGTTCTTC. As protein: CASSGSTSGRANEQFF. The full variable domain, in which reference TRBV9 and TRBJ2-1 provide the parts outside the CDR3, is DSGVTQTPKHLITATGQRVTLRCSPRSGDLSVYWYQQSLDQGLQFLIQYYNGEERAKGNILERFSAQQFPDLHSELNLSSLELGDSALYFCASSGSTSGRANEQFFGPGTRLTVL.

In nucleotides, the CDR3 is TGTGCCAGCAGTGACGGGGGTGAGAGAGCTTTCTTT. Encoded protein: CASSDGGERAFF. The rearrangement joins TRBV2 to TRBJ1-1, with a weak D call TRBD1 (5 bases). V was cut by 3 bases and J by 10 bases, with 12 bases left in between. Germline CDR1 SNHLY, CDR2 FYNNEI. The CDR3 is made up of 12 amino acids.

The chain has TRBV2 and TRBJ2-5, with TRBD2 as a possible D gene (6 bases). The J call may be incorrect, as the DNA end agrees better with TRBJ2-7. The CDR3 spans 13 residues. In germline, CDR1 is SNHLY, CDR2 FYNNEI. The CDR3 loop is CASNPIRGYEQYF. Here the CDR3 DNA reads TGTGCCAGCAACCCAATTCGGGGGTACGAGCAGTACTTC.

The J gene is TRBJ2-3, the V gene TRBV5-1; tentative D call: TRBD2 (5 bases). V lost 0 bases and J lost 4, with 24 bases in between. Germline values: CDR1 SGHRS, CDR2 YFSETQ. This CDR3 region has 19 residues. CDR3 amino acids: CASSLDPHSRGRGADTQYF. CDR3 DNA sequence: TGCGCCAGCAGCTTGGACCCCCATAGTAGAGGGAGAGGCGCAGATACGCAGTATTTT.

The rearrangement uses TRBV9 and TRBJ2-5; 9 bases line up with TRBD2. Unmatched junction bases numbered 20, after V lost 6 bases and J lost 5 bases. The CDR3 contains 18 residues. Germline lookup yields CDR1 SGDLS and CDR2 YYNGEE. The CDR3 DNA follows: TGTGCCAGCACCCCTCTCGGGACAGCGGGGGGCCCGTTTGAGACCCAGTACTTC. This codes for CASTPLGTAGGPFETQYF.

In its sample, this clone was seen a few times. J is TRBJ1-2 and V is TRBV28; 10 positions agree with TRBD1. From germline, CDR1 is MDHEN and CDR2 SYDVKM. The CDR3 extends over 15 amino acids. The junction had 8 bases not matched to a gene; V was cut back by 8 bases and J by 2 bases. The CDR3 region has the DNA TGTGCCAGCTCCCCTTGGGGACAGGGGAACTATGGCTACACCTTC. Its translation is CASSPWGQGNYGYTF.

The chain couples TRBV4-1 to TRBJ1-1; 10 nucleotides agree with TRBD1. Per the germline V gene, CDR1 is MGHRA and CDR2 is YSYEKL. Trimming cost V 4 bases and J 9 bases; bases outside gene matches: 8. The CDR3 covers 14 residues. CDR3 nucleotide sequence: TGCGCCAGCAGCCTCACGGGACAGGGGTCGAAAGCTTTCTTT. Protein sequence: CASSLTGQGSKAFF.

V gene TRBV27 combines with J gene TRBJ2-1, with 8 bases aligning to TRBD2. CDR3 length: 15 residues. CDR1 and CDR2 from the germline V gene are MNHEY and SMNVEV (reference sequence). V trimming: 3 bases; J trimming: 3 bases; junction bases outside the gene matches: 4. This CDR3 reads CASSFGRANYNEQFF. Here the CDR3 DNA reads TGTGCCAGCAGTTTCGGGAGGGCGAACTACAATGAGCAGTTCTTC.

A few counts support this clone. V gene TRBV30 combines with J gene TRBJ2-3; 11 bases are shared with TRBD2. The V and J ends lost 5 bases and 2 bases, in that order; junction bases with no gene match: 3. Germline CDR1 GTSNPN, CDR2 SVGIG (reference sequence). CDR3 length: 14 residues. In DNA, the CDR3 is TGTGCCTGGGCACTAGCGGGAGTCACAGATACGCAGTATTTT. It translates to CAWALAGVTDTQYF.

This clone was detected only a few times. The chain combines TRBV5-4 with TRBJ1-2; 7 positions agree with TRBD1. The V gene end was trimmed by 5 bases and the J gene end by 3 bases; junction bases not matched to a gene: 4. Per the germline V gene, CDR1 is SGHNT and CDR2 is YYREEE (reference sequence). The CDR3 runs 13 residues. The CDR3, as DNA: TGTGCCAGCAGGGCCGGGACAGACTATGGCTACACCTTC. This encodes CASRAGTDYGYTF.

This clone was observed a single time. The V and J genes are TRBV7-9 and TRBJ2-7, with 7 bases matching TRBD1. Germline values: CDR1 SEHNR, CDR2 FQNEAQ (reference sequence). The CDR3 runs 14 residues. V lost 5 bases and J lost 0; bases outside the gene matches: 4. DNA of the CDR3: TGTGCCAGCAGCGCCTGGGACAGCTCCTACGAGCAGTACTTC. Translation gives CASSAWDSSYEQYF.

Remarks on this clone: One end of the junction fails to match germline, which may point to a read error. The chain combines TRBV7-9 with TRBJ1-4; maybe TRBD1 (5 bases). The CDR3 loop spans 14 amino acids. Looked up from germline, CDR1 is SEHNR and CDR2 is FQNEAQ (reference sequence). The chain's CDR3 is CSSSSRQLNEKLFF. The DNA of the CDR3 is TGTTCCAGCAGCTCCAGACAGCTTAATGAAAAACTGTTTTTT.

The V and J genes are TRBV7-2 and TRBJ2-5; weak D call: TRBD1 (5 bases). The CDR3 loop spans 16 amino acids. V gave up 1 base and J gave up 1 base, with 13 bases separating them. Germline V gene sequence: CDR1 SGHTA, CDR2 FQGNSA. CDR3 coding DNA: TGTGCCAGCAGCTTAGGGGCAGGGATTTCCCAAGAGACCCAGTACTTC. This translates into CASSLGAGISQETQYF. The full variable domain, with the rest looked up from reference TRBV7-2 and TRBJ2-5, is GAGVSQSPSNKVTEKGKDVELRCDPISGHTALYWYRQSLGQGLEFLIYFQGNSAPDKSGLPSDRFSAERTGGSVSTLTIQRTQQEDSAVYLCASSLGAGISQETQYFGPGTRLLVL.

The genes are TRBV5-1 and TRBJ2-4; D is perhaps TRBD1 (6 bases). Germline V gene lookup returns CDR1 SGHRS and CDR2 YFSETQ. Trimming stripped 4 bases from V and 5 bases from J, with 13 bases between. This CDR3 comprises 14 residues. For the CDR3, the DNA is TGCGCCAGCAGCACACAGGGACGGGAAAACATTCAGTACTTC. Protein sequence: CASSTQGRENIQYF.